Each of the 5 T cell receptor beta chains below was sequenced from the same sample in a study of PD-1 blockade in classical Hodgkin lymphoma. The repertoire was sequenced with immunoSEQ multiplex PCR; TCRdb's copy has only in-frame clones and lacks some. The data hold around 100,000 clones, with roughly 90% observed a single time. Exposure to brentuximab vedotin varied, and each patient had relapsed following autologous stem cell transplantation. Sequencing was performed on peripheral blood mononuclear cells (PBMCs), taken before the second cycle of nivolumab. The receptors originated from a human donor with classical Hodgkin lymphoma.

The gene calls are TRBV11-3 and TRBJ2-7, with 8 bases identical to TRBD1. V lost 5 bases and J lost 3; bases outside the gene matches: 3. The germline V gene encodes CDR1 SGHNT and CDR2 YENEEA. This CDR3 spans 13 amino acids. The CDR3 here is CASSRGTGYEQYF. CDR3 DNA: TGTGCCAGCAGCCGCGGGACAGGCTACGAGCAGTACTTC.

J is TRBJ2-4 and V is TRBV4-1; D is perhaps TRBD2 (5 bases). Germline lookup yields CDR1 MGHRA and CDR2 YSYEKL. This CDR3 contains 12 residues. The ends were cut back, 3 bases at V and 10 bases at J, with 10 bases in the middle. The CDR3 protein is CASSHGPGIQYF. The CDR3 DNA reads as TGCGCCAGCAGCCATGGGCCGGGAATTCAGTACTTC.

The CDR3 coding sequence is TGTGCCAGCAGCCCGTTTCGGGCAGTCGGGCAGTACTTC. Protein sequence: CASSPFRAVGQYF. The chain joins TRBV5-6 to TRBJ2-7, with D hard to call. Trimming removed 4 bases from V and 9 bases from J, with 17 bases in between. The CDR3 runs 13 residues. Per the germline V gene, CDR1 is SGHDT and CDR2 is YYEEEE.

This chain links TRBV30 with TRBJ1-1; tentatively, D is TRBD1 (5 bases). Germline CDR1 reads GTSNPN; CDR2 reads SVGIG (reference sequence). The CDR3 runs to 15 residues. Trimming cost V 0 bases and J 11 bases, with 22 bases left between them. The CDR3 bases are TGTGCCTGGAGTGTACATTCAGGGCCCCTAAACGGGGCTTTCTTT. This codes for CAWSVHSGPLNGAFF.

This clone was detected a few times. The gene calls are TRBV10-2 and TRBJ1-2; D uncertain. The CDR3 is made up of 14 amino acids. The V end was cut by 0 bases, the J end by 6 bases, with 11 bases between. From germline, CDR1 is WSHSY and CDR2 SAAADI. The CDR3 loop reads CASSESKDFNGYTF. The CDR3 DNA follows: TGCGCCAGCAGTGAGTCGAAGGACTTTAATGGCTACACCTTC.